This T cell receptor (beta chain) was obtained from a study of CD8 T cells in Susac syndrome (dated by TCRdb to between 2019 and 2020). Background on the whole study: Repertoire sequencing was used to test whether CD8+ T cell activation and differentiation in Susac syndrome was antigen driven. On the study overall, not on this receptor specifically: The study acknowledged that relatively few individuals were included in the TCR sequencing and HLA analysis.

Peripheral blood CD8+ and CD4+ T cells from healthy donors, Susac syndrome patients and multiple sclerosis patients were profiled by high-throughput TCR beta sequencing. The multiple sclerosis controls were treatment-naive patients who had stable or active relapsing-remitting disease and met the revised McDonald criteria. Bulk CD8+ and CD4+ T cells were purified by magnetic negative isolation, whereas CD8+ TEMRA cells were enriched by FACS. Blood was drawn into EDTA tubes, processed within 24 hours, and PBMCs were isolated by density gradient centrifugation. PBMCs intended for TCR sequencing were cryopreserved in liquid nitrogen and were subsequently thawed in a 37 degrees C water bath. The sorted or isolated CD4+, CD8+ and CD8+ TEMRA cells had a purity of 90% or higher. Trimming at the junction amounts to 5 bases on V and 0 bases on J, and the germline ends lie 11 bases apart. Spanning cysteine to phenylalanine, the CDR3 consists of 16 amino acids. CDR3 DNA is the only sequence kept; it has 48 bases, read in frame from the first base.

RNA was extracted with the RNeasy kit and about 0.45 to 1 ug was reverse transcribed using random hexamers. The immunoSEQ multiplex PCR assay, covering 54 Vbeta and 13 Jbeta segments, was used to amplify TCR beta CDR3 regions. PCR amplification bias was corrected using a synthetic template baseline for primer optimization and computational correction. Per the authors' processing: Reads were annotated to V, D and J genes per IMGT and analyzed with immunoSEQ Analyzer, keeping only productive sequences. Clonality was computed as one minus Shannon entropy normalized by log2 of the number of productive unique sequences. For each patient and control, public and private clones were evaluated among the 100 most prevalent clones. A clone was defined as Susac-specific if it was absent from the healthy and MS cohorts, from some 1,100 published viral clones and from other ImmuneACCESS disease sequences. TCRdb's own reprocessing of the public reads used fastp at Q25 and MiXCR and kept productive beta chains. Entries are consolidated by CDR3 protein sequence, retaining the most common genes and DNA. TCRdb assigned the V and J calls; the authors' analysis was not used. For this sample the table gives a few hundred thousand distinct CDR3 sequences, of which about 95% were detected only once. The ten biggest clones cover roughly 0.09% of the sample.

About this clonotype itself: Its antigen remains unidentified. No base quality information exists; no much larger clone differs at one position.

The material sequenced was CD4+ T cells from PBMCs. The sequence links TRBV12-3 or TRBV12-4 to TRBJ2-6; the D gene remains uncertain. The receptor was isolated from a human donor with multiple sclerosis. Read as DNA, the sequence is TGTGCCAGCAGTCTCAGATTGGGCTCTGGGGCCAACGTCCTGACTTTC. Translated, this gives CASSLRLGSGANVLTF.